The entry below gives a single T cell receptor beta chain sequence along with its context. Its antigen is unknown. The CDR3 loop spans 13 amino acids. Trimming took 2 bases from V and 9 from J, leaving 8 bases between them. Germline values: CDR1 ENHRY, CDR2 SYGVKD. The data are from a study of shared clonotypes between healthy human individuals. Naive CD8 cells, CD45RO-negative and positively selected for CCR7, excluded terminally differentiated effector memory CD45RA+ cells. The donor cohort consisted entirely of Caucasian adults residing in Nashville, Tennessee. At the deep level, the assay was run. The method was immunoSEQ multiplex PCR; TCRdb's version includes in-frame clones alone and lacks a portion of them. Of roughly 2 million clones in the sample, over 85% are singletons; the top ten hold about 1.1%. The study's findings and limits: Specimens sampled were limited to blood, with tissue repertoires likely differing. Researchers found naive subsets generally carried larger estimated richness than memory subsets.

The sequencing sample was made of naive CD8+ T cells sorted from blood. V gene TRBV10-3 combines with J gene TRBJ1-6; D gene ambiguous. The TCR originated in a man aged 18 to 35 in good health. CDR3 bases: TGTGCCATCAGTGAGGAAGCAGCTTCACCCCTCCACTTT. Translated: CAISEEAASPLHF.